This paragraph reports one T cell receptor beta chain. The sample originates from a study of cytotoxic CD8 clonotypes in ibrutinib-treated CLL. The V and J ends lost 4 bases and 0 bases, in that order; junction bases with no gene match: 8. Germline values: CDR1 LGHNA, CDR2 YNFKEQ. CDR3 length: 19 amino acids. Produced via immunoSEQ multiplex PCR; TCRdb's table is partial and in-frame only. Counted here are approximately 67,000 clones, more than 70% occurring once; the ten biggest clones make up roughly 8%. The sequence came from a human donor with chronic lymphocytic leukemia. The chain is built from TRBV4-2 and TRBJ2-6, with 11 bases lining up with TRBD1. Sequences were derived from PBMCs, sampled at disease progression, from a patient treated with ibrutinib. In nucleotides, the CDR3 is TGTGCCAGCAGCCGTCGGACAGGGGGCGGCCCCTCTGGGGCCAACGTCCTGACTTTC. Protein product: CASSRRTGGGPSGANVLTF.